What follows are 16 T cell receptor beta chains derived from one specimen sequenced in a study of CD8+ T cells in alopecia areata. Noted treatment: oral pan-JAK inhibitor, 5-10 mg twice daily. RNA was extracted and reverse transcribed into cDNA as the sequencing template. Assay used: immunoSEQ multiplex PCR; TCRdb lists only in-frame clones, some missing. Here the sample spans more than 200,000 clones, roughly 40% being singletons. Sequenced here: CD4+ T cells sorted from blood, sampled at approximately week 36, from a patient treated with tofacitinib. These receptors were obtained from a human donor with alopecia areata.

The chain couples TRBV6-6 to TRBJ2-1; possible D gene TRBD2, 5 bases. Germline V gene sequence: CDR1 MNHNY, CDR2 SVGAGI (reference sequence). The CDR3 sequence is 14 residues long. The V end was cut by 6 bases, the J end by 0 bases, with 9 bases between. CDR3 DNA: TGTGCCAGCAGAGATGGGAGCTCCTACAATGAGCAGTTCTTC. Its translation: CASRDGSSYNEQFF.

The V gene is TRBV7-8, the J gene TRBJ2-5; D gene uncertain. The CDR3 consists of 11 residues. CDR1 SGHVS and CDR2 FQNEAQ come from the germline V gene. V lost 5 bases and J 1 base, leaving 2 bases between the germline ends. CDR3 loop: CASSPQETQYF. CDR3 sequence (DNA): TGTGCCAGCAGCCCCCAAGAGACCCAGTACTTC.

V is TRBV30 and J is TRBJ2-7; D is possibly TRBD1 (5 bases). Germline values: CDR1 GTSNPN, CDR2 SVGIG (reference sequence). The CDR3 sequence is 12 residues long. Trimming stripped 0 bases from V and 6 bases from J, with 9 bases between. As DNA, the CDR3 is TGTGCCTGGAGTGTACTGGGGCCCGAGCAGTACTTC. This translates into CAWSVLGPEQYF.

This clone showed up just once. The rearrangement uses TRBV2 and TRBJ1-1; TRBD1 might be the D (5 bases). V shed 7 bases and J shed 1 base, with 10 bases lying between them. Germline V gene lookup returns CDR1 SNHLY and CDR2 FYNNEI. There are 13 residues in the CDR3. DNA of the CDR3: TGTGCCAGCATACAGGACTCGAACACTGAAGCTTTCTTT. Its protein is CASIQDSNTEAFF.

This clone was found a few times. This chain connects TRBV29-1 to TRBJ1-4; 8 bases agree with TRBD1. V was clipped by 1 base and J by 5 bases; unmatched bases: 0. The CDR3 is 13 amino acids. Germline V lookup: CDR1 SQVTM, CDR2 ANQGSEA. The CDR3, as DNA: TGCAGCGTTGAAGGGACAGGGAATGAAAAACTGTTTTTT. Its translation is CSVEGTGNEKLFF.

This clone turned up a few times. This chain joins TRBV6-6 and TRBJ2-1, with 7 bases that match TRBD2. The V gene's germline CDR1 is MNHNY and CDR2 SVGAGI (reference sequence). J lost 4 bases, V lost 10 bases, and 13 bases had no gene match. This CDR3 has 15 amino acids. As DNA, the CDR3 is TGTGCCACCTCTGGGGGAGGTAGCGGGTACAATGAGCAGTTCTTC. Translated: CATSGGGSGYNEQFF.

This rearrangement joins TRBV6-5 to TRBJ2-1; D not certain. Between the trimmed V and J ends, which lost 6 bases and 0 bases, there was a span of 9 bases. The CDR3 is made up of 14 amino acids. Germline CDR1 and CDR2: MNHEY and SVGAGI. DNA of the CDR3: TGTGCCAGCAGCAGACAAGGCTCCTACAATGAGCAGTTCTTC. Amino acid sequence: CASSRQGSYNEQFF.

The V gene is TRBV4-2, the J gene TRBJ1-5, with D possibly TRBD1 on 5 matching bases. From germline, CDR1 is LGHNA and CDR2 YNFKEQ. The CDR3 consists of 14 residues. The V and J ends lost 3 bases and 6 bases respectively, with 12 bases between them. The DNA of the CDR3 is TGTGCCAGCAGCCACGAGATCAGGGTTCAGCCCCAGCATTTT. As protein: CASSHEIRVQPQHF.

The chain combines TRBV9 with TRBJ2-3, with D possibly being TRBD1 or TRBD2 (6 bases each). Trimming took 6 bases from V and 0 from J, leaving 11 bases between them. Per the germline V gene, CDR1 is SGDLS and CDR2 is YYNGEE. The CDR3 covers 14 residues. CDR3 in DNA: TGTGCCAGCAACGGGGGCAGTAGCACAGATACGCAGTATTTT. This translates into CASNGGSSTDTQYF.

This chain links TRBV29-1 with TRBJ1-2, with TRBD1 matching over 7 bases. The CDR3 is 16 amino acids. J was trimmed by 0 bases and V by 3 bases; bases with no gene match: 10. CDR1 is SQVTM, CDR2 ANQGSEA, per germline. DNA of the CDR3: TGCAGCGTTGAGGTTACAGGGGCTACTCCTAACTATGGCTACACCTTC. Translating it yields CSVEVTGATPNYGYTF.

V and J are TRBV5-6 and TRBJ2-3; TRBD2 is a possible D gene (6 bases). Germline V lookup: CDR1 SGHDT, CDR2 YYEEEE. CDR3 length equals 14 residues. Trimming stripped 5 bases from V and 5 bases from J, with 15 bases between. This chain's CDR3 is CASRNPSVGDTQYF. The CDR3 DNA sequence: TGTGCCAGCAGGAACCCTAGCGTCGGAGATACGCAGTATTTT.

The chain combines TRBV7-9 with TRBJ2-7; 11 nucleotides line up with TRBD2. CDR3 length equals 14 residues. With V trimmed by 7 bases and J by 3 bases, 5 bases remained unmatched. The germline V gene encodes CDR1 SEHNR and CDR2 FQNEAQ (reference sequence). CDR3 in amino acids: CASIAGTSGYEQYF. CDR3 bases: TGTGCCAGCATCGCCGGGACTAGCGGCTACGAGCAGTACTTC.

This clone has a handful of counts. This chain joins TRBV29-1 and TRBJ2-5, with TRBD2 matching 7 bases. Per the germline V gene, CDR1 is SQVTM and CDR2 is ANQGSEA. J gave up 4 bases and V 7 bases, and 12 bases lay outside the gene matches. This CDR3 comprises 14 residues. The CDR3, as DNA: TGCAGCGCAGGATCCGGGACGGGAGGAGAGACCCAGTACTTC. Protein: CSAGSGTGGETQYF.

This clone has just a few counts. The CDR3 sequence is CASRLAGGLVYHEQYF. The CDR3 DNA reads TGTGCCAGCAGACTAGCGGGAGGTCTGGTATACCACGAGCAGTACTTC. The gene calls are TRBV6-6 and TRBJ2-7, with TRBD2 identical over 12 bases. Germline CDR1 reads MNHNY; CDR2 reads SVGAGI (reference sequence). Germline trimming cut 6 bases from V and 5 bases from J; bases unmatched to any gene: 11. The CDR3 consists of 16 residues.

This clone was observed at least ten times. This chain uses TRBV7-2 with TRBJ2-2, with D hard to call. From germline, CDR1 is SGHTA and CDR2 FQGNSA. The CDR3 is made up of 15 amino acids. Between the trimmed V and J ends, which lost 0 bases and 5 bases, there was a span of 10 bases. The CDR3 DNA reads TGTGCCAGCAGCTTAGCTCGGGCTACAACCGGGGAGCTGTTTTTT. Amino acids: CASSLARATTGELFF.

This clone appeared a few times. The chain joins TRBV4-2 to TRBJ2-7; 7 nucleotides line up with TRBD2. V lost 0 bases, J lost 3 bases, and 8 bases stayed unmatched. Per germline, CDR1 LGHNA and CDR2 YNFKEQ. There are 16 residues in the CDR3. CDR3 amino acids: CASSQDPGGRGYEQYF. Here the CDR3 DNA reads TGTGCCAGCAGCCAAGATCCCGGAGGGAGGGGCTACGAGCAGTACTTC.